This is a list of T cell receptor beta chains from one sample in a study of blood T cell repertoires in COVID-19. Some clones are missing from TCRdb's copy, which holds only in-frame ones; the method was immunoSEQ multiplex PCR. The sample yields tens of thousands of clones, approximately 80% seen once. The sequenced sample consisted of peripheral blood. These receptors were collected from a woman older than 75 with acute or convalescent COVID-19. Both conserved end residues are part of each CDR3. The order of the fields is clone size, J gene, V gene, D gene, CDR3 DNA, CDR3 protein. D genes are given only for firm matches. A row's size may be missing; if present it is once, few, many or a size class.

NA | TRBJ1-5 | TRBV7-9 | TRBD1 | TGTGCCAGCAGCTTCGCAGGGGGCCCCTTGACTCAGCCCCAGCATTTT | CASSFAGGPLTQPQHF
NA | TRBJ1-6 | TRBV19 | NA | TGTGCCACTTCAGACTCTACCGGATCACCCCTCCACTTT | CATSDSTGSPLHF
NA | TRBJ1-2 | TRBV5-5 | NA | TGTGCCAGCAGCTTGGAGCAGGGTCACTATGGCTACACCTTC | CASSLEQGHYGYTF
NA | TRBJ1-1 | TRBV11-2 | NA | TGTGCCAGCAGCTTTACGGGGAACACTGAAGCTTTCTTT | CASSFTGNTEAFF
NA | TRBJ2-7 | TRBV29-1 | NA | TGCAGCGTTGGGGAAGGGGATAACGAGCAGTACTTC | CSVGEGDNEQYF
NA | TRBJ2-1 | TRBV6-2/TRBV6-3 | NA | TGTGCCAGCAGTTATCAGGACTCCGGCGGTGAGCAGTTCTTC | CASSYQDSGGEQFF
NA | TRBJ1-1 | TRBV10-2 | NA | TGCGCCAGCGCAGGAGGCTACACTGAAGCTTTCTTT | CASAGGYTEAFF
NA | TRBJ2-5 | TRBV7-7 | TRBD2 | TGTGCCAGCAGCCCTTCCGGGGGGATGCAGACCCAGTACTTC | CASSPSGGMQTQYF
NA | TRBJ1-2 | TRBV28 | NA | TGTGCCAGCAGTTTAAGTCAGGGCTATGGCTACACCTTC | CASSLSQGYGYTF
NA | TRBJ1-2 | TRBV5-4 | TRBD1 | TGTGCCAGCAGCCGGACAGGGGCTTTTGGCTACACCTTC | CASSRTGAFGYTF
NA | TRBJ1-4 | TRBV5-1 | NA | TGCGCCAGCAGTCCAAGCAACCATGCAACTAATGAAAAACTGTTTTTT | CASSPSNHATNEKLFF
once | TRBJ1-5 | TRBV6-1 | NA | TGTGCCAGCAGTGAACGCGGGCCGAAACAGCCCCAGCATTTT | CASSERGPKQPQHF
NA | TRBJ1-2 | TRBV4-3 | TRBD1 | TGCGCCAGCAGCCGAGACAGGGGGCGTGGGAGCTATGGCTACACCTTC | CASSRDRGRGSYGYTF
NA | TRBJ1-2 | TRBV9 | TRBD1 | TGTGCCAGCAGCACGTCAGACGGGGGACAGAGTGGCTACACCTTC | CASSTSDGGQSGYTF
few | TRBJ2-5 | TRBV19 | TRBD2 | TGTGCCAGTAGTGCCGGGACTAGCGGGGGGGCCTTTCTGTTTGAGACCCAGTACTTC | CASSAGTSGGAFLFETQYF
NA | TRBJ2-1 | TRBV7-2 | NA | TGTGCCAGCAGCTCCGATCAGGCTTACAATGAGCAGTTCTTC | CASSSDQAYNEQFF
NA | TRBJ1-6 | TRBV21-1 | NA | TGTGCCAGCAGCAAAGCCTTCACCGGGACAGGGCCTTCACCCCTCCACTTT | CASSKAFTGTGPSPLHF
NA | TRBJ1-6 | TRBV6-2/TRBV6-3 | TRBD1 | TGTGCCAGCAGTTGGACAGGGAGTCGGGATTCACCCCTCCACTTT | CASSWTGSRDSPLHF
NA | TRBJ1-4 | TRBV6-1 | TRBD1 | TGTGCCAGCAGTGATCCCCAGGGGGCGGCTAATGAAAAACTGTTTTTT | CASSDPQGAANEKLFF
NA | TRBJ1-6 | TRBV5-4 | NA | TGTGCCAGCAGTCGAGGACAGCCCAATTCACCCCTCCACTTT | CASSRGQPNSPLHF
few | TRBJ2-7 | TRBV6-1 | NA | TGTGCCAGCAGTGAAGTTACAGGGATCCGCGAGCAGTACTTC | CASSEVTGIREQYF
NA | TRBJ2-3 | TRBV9 | TRBD2 | TGTGCCAGCAGCGTAGCTGAACTAGCGGGGGATACGCAGTATTTT | CASSVAELAGDTQYF
NA | TRBJ1-3 | TRBV5-5 | NA | TGTGCCAGCAGCTTGGGGGAGGGAGGAAACACCATATATTTT | CASSLGEGGNTIYF
NA | TRBJ1-4 | TRBV19 | NA | TGTGCCAGTAGTATGGGATATCCTTTGAGGGCAGGAGGGGAAAAACTGTTTTTT | CASSMGYPLRAGGEKLFF
NA | TRBJ1-3 | TRBV7-9 | NA | TGTGCCAGCAGCCCTCTGGGGGGTGGAAACACCATATATTTT | CASSPLGGGNTIYF
NA | TRBJ1-6 | TRBV7-9 | TRBD1 | TGTGCCAGCAGCCTCACAGGGGAGGATTCACCCCTCCACTTT | CASSLTGEDSPLHF
NA | TRBJ1-3 | TRBV14 | NA | TGTGCCAGCAGCCAATCCGTCTCTGGAAACACCATATATTTT | CASSQSVSGNTIYF
NA | TRBJ1-5 | TRBV6-1 | TRBD1 | TGTGCCAGCAGTGTTGTACTCGACAGGGGAGGTCAGCCCCAGCATTTT | CASSVVLDRGGQPQHF
NA | TRBJ1-1 | TRBV19 | TRBD1 | TGTGCCAGTATAGCCCGGACAGGAAGCACTGAAGCTTTCTTT | CASIARTGSTEAFF
NA | TRBJ2-3 | TRBV19 | TRBD1 | TGTGCCAGTAGTATCGGTCTGTTCGGGCAGGGGGCGTTAGATACGCAGTATTTT | CASSIGLFGQGALDTQYF
NA | TRBJ2-2 | TRBV2 | NA | TGTGCCAGCAGTGAGCGCGAAGGGGAGCTGTTTTTT | CASSEREGELFF
few | TRBJ2-6 | TRBV10-3 | NA | TGTGCCATCAGGGAAGGAGCTGGGGCCAACGTCCTGACTTTC | CAIREGAGANVLTF
once | TRBJ2-3 | TRBV7-2 | TRBD2 | TGTGCCAGCAGCACTGGACTAGCGGGGGCAGATACGCAGTATTTT | CASSTGLAGADTQYF
NA | TRBJ2-3 | TRBV7-2 | TRBD1 | TGTGCCAGCAGCTTAGAGGGACAGTTCGCAGATACGCAGTATTTT | CASSLEGQFADTQYF
few | TRBJ2-1 | TRBV14 | TRBD2 | TGTGCCAGCAGCCCCCTAGGAGCGGGGGGCCACAATGAGCAGTTCTTC | CASSPLGAGGHNEQFF
NA | TRBJ2-7 | TRBV7-9 | NA | TGTGCCAGCAGCTTAGTAAGCAGGGGAACCTACGAGCAGTACTTC | CASSLVSRGTYEQYF
NA | TRBJ2-6 | TRBV10-3 | NA | TGTGCCACGCCGGGTTCTGGGGCCAACGTCCTGACTTTC | CATPGSGANVLTF
NA | TRBJ1-1 | TRBV5-1 | TRBD1 | TGCGCCAGCAGCTTCGACAGGGGAAACATGAACACTGAAGCTTTCTTT | CASSFDRGNMNTEAFF
once | TRBJ1-4 | TRBV28 | NA | TGTGCCGCCCGGGGGGCTGAAAAACTGTTTTTT | CAARGAEKLFF
NA | TRBJ2-5 | TRBV5-6 | TRBD2 | TGTGCCAGCAGCTTCGCTAGCGGGGAGTACCAAGAGACCCAGTACTTC | CASSFASGEYQETQYF
NA | TRBJ2-5 | TRBV28 | TRBD2 | TGTGCCAGCAGTTTATCGGGTTCGGGACTAGCGGGGGGAGAGACCCAGTACTTC | CASSLSGSGLAGGETQYF
NA | TRBJ1-5 | TRBV21-1 | NA | TGTGCCAGCAGCAAACAGGAAAGACAGGCCTCGCCTGCTAATTATCAGCCCCAGCATTTT | CASSKQERQASPANYQPQHF
NA | TRBJ2-1 | TRBV7-9 | TRBD2 | TGTGCCAGCACCCTACTAGCGGGGGGAATGAATGAGCAGTTCTTC | CASTLLAGGMNEQFF
NA | TRBJ2-1 | TRBV2 | TRBD2 | TGTGCCAGCCTCCAACGGGGGGGTTACAATGAGCAGTTCTTC | CASLQRGGYNEQFF
once | TRBJ1-2 | TRBV3-1/TRBV3-2 | TRBD1 | TGTGCCAGCAGCCAAGGAGCGGCAAACAGACAGGGCCTTAACTATGGCTACACCTTC | CASSQGAANRQGLNYGYTF
few | TRBJ1-5 | TRBV5-8 | TRBD1 | TGTGCCAGCAGCTTTTCCGGGACAGGGGGGAATCAGCCCCAGCATTTT | CASSFSGTGGNQPQHF
once | TRBJ2-7 | TRBV19 | TRBD1 | TGTGCCAGTAGTCTCCGGGACAGAAGGTACGAGCAGTACTTC | CASSLRDRRYEQYF
NA | TRBJ2-7 | TRBV5-1 | TRBD2 | TGCGCCAGCAGCTTTCTCCGCGGGGGGGATTACGAGCAGTACTTC | CASSFLRGGDYEQYF
NA | TRBJ2-1 | TRBV10-3 | TRBD2 | TGTGCCATCAGGCCGCGGGAGGGGAGCGGTGAGCAGTTCTTC | CAIRPREGSGEQFF
NA | TRBJ2-5 | TRBV6-2/TRBV6-3 | TRBD2 | TGTGCCAGCAGTTCTTACAAGGGACTAGCGGGGCCACGGCACAAAGGCGAGACCCAGTACTTC | CASSSYKGLAGPRHKGETQYF
NA | TRBJ2-1 | TRBV9 | TRBD2 | TGTGCCAGCAGCGTAAGCGTCGCGGGGGTCTACAATGAGCAGTTCTTC | CASSVSVAGVYNEQFF
NA | TRBJ1-1 | TRBV29-1 | NA | TGCAGCGCTGTCGACAGGCCGATGAACACTGAAGCTTTCTTT | CSAVDRPMNTEAFF
NA | TRBJ1-2 | TRBV18 | TRBD1 | TGTGCCAGCTCACCACGACAGGGCAGGAACTATGGCTACACCTTC | CASSPRQGRNYGYTF